The subject of this entry is one T cell receptor beta chain. Its specificity is unknown. This record belongs to a study of cytomegalovirus exposure and HLA in healthy donors. Researchers ran the PCR with 60 Vbeta and 13 Jbeta primers. Assay: immunoSEQ multiplex PCR; the TCRdb copy retains only in-frame clones and omits some. Of 150,000 to 200,000 clones listed, approximately 81% were seen once; the top ten hold approximately 2%. V was clipped by 8 bases and J by 7 bases; unmatched bases: 4. Germline loops: CDR1 MGHDK, CDR2 SYGVNS. The CDR3 has 12 amino acids. The study sampled nominally healthy donors, though unrecorded immune exposures were likely. Points from the study as a whole: There were some public TCRs occurring in many donors, but most TCR sequences were rare.

This clonotype was obtained from a woman between 18 and 29 years old in good health and CMV-seropositive. Sequencing used PBMCs. V and J are TRBV25-1 and TRBJ2-2; 7 positions match TRBD2. CDR3 amino acids: CASEGRGGELFF. The CDR3 DNA reads TGTGCCAGCGAAGGGAGGGGCGGGGAGCTGTTTTTT.